The present T cell receptor (beta chain) was sequenced within a study of T cells expressing NK-cell markers. About the study: The study drew TCR beta repertoires from sorted CD3+CD56+NKG2C+, CD3+CD56+NKG2C- and CD3+CD56-NKG2C+ T cells.

The CDR3 runs to 19 residues. Germline V gene data show CDR1 as KGHDR and CDR2 as SFDVKD. About this clonotype: Its antigen remains unidentified.

Beta-chain TCR cDNA was generated via 5'RACE template switching with UMIs. Each CDR3 protein gets one entry in TCRdb, which reprocessed the 5' RACE reads and gives no DNA. Its table lists 550,000 or so distinct CDR3 sequences. Study-level points and caveats: In about six donors, dominant NKG2C+ clonotypes were roughly 1.0-7.0% of CD8+ T cells.

The sequenced sample was blood T cells: a sorted CD56 or NKG2C T cell subset, CD4+ or CD8+ T cells, or bulk PBMC T cells (not recorded which). The chain uses TRBV24-1 and TRBJ2-3; the D call of TRBD2 rests on TCRdb alone, since no DNA is present to check it. The receptor comes from a man between 18 and 35 years old in good health. The CDR3 here is CATSGNRGKGLAHPDTQYF.